The 18 T cell receptor beta chains below all came from one sample that was sequenced in a study of cytomegalovirus exposure and HLA in healthy donors. PCR involved 60 Vbeta and 13 Jbeta primers. Some clones are missing from TCRdb's copy, which holds only in-frame ones; the method was immunoSEQ multiplex PCR. Its clone listing holds more than 100,000 clones. What was sequenced was PBMCs. The receptors were sampled from a woman between 35 and 50 years old in good health and CMV-seronegative.

The chain joins TRBV6-1 to TRBJ1-5, with D perhaps matching TRBD1 (6 bases). Per the germline V gene, CDR1 is MNHNS and CDR2 is SASEGT. This CDR3 contains 15 residues. Trimming pared 2 bases from V and 3 bases from J, leaving 11 bases between. The CDR3 protein is CASSESDRYNQPQHF. CDR3 DNA sequence: TGTGCCAGCAGTGAATCAGACAGGTACAATCAGCCCCAGCATTTT.

The CDR3 region is CASSEQEMNTEAFF. The CDR3 DNA follows: TGTGCCAGCAGCGAACAGGAGATGAACACTGAAGCTTTCTTT. V and J are TRBV7-2 and TRBJ1-1, with D possibly TRBD1 on 5 matching bases. The CDR3 length is 14 residues. Trimming took 5 bases from V and 0 from J, leaving 10 bases between them. CDR1 is SGHTA, CDR2 FQGNSA, per germline.

CDR3 loop: CASSLVGTGLNYEQYF. In DNA form, the CDR3 reads TGTGCCAGCAGCTTAGTCGGGACAGGACTAAACTACGAGCAGTACTTC. V usage is TRBV7-2 and J usage is TRBJ2-7, with TRBD1 matching over 8 bases. The CDR3 contains 16 residues. V shed 1 base, J shed 3 bases, and the junction held 8 bases outside the gene matches. Germline CDR1 reads SGHTA; CDR2 reads FQGNSA.

The chain recombines TRBV11-3 with TRBJ2-5; tentative D call: TRBD1 (5 bases). This CDR3 is 17 amino acids long. Germline loops: CDR1 SGHNT, CDR2 YENEEA. V lost 4 bases to trimming and J lost 2 bases, with 20 bases between them. The CDR3 here is CASSSDSDRSRQETQYF. CDR3 coding DNA: TGTGCCAGCAGCTCCGACTCTGACAGATCCCGACAAGAGACCCAGTACTTC.

The chain has TRBV28 and TRBJ1-1; the D is unclear. Germline lookup yields CDR1 MDHEN and CDR2 SYDVKM. CDR3 size: 12 residues. Trimming shortened V by 5 bases and J by 11 bases, and 15 bases separated the two germline ends. CDR3 amino acids: CASSPELPSAFF. CDR3 sequence (DNA): TGTGCCAGCAGTCCTGAGCTACCGAGTGCTTTCTTT.

This sequence joins TRBV7-2 and TRBJ2-1; 7 bases map to TRBD2. The CDR3 is made up of 14 amino acids. V shed 4 bases, J shed 5 bases, and the junction held 5 bases outside the gene matches. Germline CDR1 is SGHTA and CDR2 is FQGNSA. CDR3 nucleotides: TGTGCCAGCAGCTCTGGACTAGGGCACAATGAGCAGTTCTTC. Amino acids: CASSSGLGHNEQFF.

This chain links TRBV10-3 with TRBJ2-3; D perhaps matches TRBD2 (5 bases). The ends were cut back, 3 bases at V and 2 bases at J, with 9 bases in the middle. The CDR3 is made up of 14 amino acids. Germline V lookup: CDR1 ENHRY, CDR2 SYGVKD. CDR3 in DNA: TGTGCCATCAGTGAAGGACTGAACACAGATACGCAGTATTTT. Protein sequence: CAISEGLNTDTQYF.

This CDR3 is CAEGDIYQPQHF. The CDR3 region has the DNA TGTGCAGAGGGGGACATTTATCAGCCCCAGCATTTT. The chain joins TRBV2 to TRBJ1-5; TRBD1 might be the D (6 bases). Germline-derived CDR1 and CDR2 are SNHLY and FYNNEI. The CDR3 contains 12 residues.

V gene TRBV18 combines with J gene TRBJ2-7, with D possibly being TRBD1 (5 bases). Germline CDR1 and CDR2: KGHSH and LQKENI. The CDR3 sequence is 14 residues long. Trimming shortened V by 5 bases and J by 3 bases, and 14 bases separated the two germline ends. CDR3 amino acids: CASSSSTENYEQYV. The CDR3, as DNA: TGTGCCAGCTCATCGTCGACAGAAAACTACGAGCAGTACGTC.

The CDR3 here is CASRQGSTMNTEAFF. In DNA form, the CDR3 reads TGCGCCAGCAGACAGGGGAGTACCATGAACACTGAAGCTTTCTTT. V is TRBV5-1 and J is TRBJ1-1; 7 bases line up with TRBD1. The V gene end was trimmed by 5 bases and the J gene end by 0 bases; junction bases not matched to a gene: 7. Germline assignment: CDR1 SGHRS and CDR2 YFSETQ. The CDR3 totals 15 residues.

The V call is TRBV2, the J call TRBJ2-3; 9 nucleotides line up with TRBD2. In germline, CDR1 is SNHLY, CDR2 FYNNEI. CDR3 length: 16 residues. Germline trimming cut 5 bases from V and 0 bases from J; bases unmatched to any gene: 6. The CDR3 region is CASSPGAGGSTDTQYF. CDR3 bases: TGTGCCAGCAGTCCGGGCGCGGGGGGGAGCACAGATACGCAGTATTTT.

The rearrangement uses TRBV15 and TRBJ2-5, with TRBD1 matching over 7 bases. The DNA matches TRBJ2-7 better at its end, which makes the J call doubtful. Looked up from germline, CDR1 is LNHNV and CDR2 is YYDKDF (reference sequence). This CDR3 is built from 16 residues. CDR3 protein: CATSRDKWDSGYEQYF. CDR3 DNA: TGTGCCACCAGCAGAGATAAATGGGACAGCGGCTACGAGCAGTACTTC.

V gene TRBV7-3 combines with J gene TRBJ2-3, with TRBD1 matching over 7 bases. The trim removed 0 bases at V and 3 bases at J, leaving 0 bases unmatched. There are 14 residues in the CDR3. Looked up from germline, CDR1 is SGHTA and CDR2 is FQGTGA. The CDR3 is CASSLTQGTDTQYF. DNA of the CDR3: TGTGCCAGCAGCTTAACACAGGGGACAGATACGCAGTATTTT. Combining the CDR3 with reference TRBV7-3 and TRBJ2-3 gives the whole variable domain GAGVSQTPSNKVTEKGKYVELRCDPISGHTALYWYRQSLGQGPEFLIYFQGTGAADDSGLPNDRFFAVRPEGSVSTLKIQRTERGDSAVYLCASSLTQGTDTQYFGPGTRLTVL.

V usage is TRBV10-2 and J usage is TRBJ2-5, with D possibly matching TRBD1 (6 bases). This CDR3 has 13 amino acids. Germline V gene sequence: CDR1 WSHSY, CDR2 SAAADI. The V end was cut by 3 bases, the J end by 10 bases, with 15 bases between. CDR3 amino acids: CASSDFRGGVQYF. CDR3 sequence (DNA): TGCGCCAGCAGTGATTTCAGAGGGGGAGTCCAGTACTTC.

This chain links TRBV19 with TRBJ2-5; 10 bases agree with TRBD1. The germline V gene has CDR1 LNHDA and CDR2 SQIVND (reference sequence). The CDR3 runs 17 residues. The V gene end was trimmed by 0 bases and the J gene end by 2 bases; junction bases not matched to a gene: 6. The CDR3: CASSIDLLGQGQETQYF. CDR3 DNA sequence: TGTGCCAGTAGTATAGATCTATTGGGACAGGGGCAAGAGACCCAGTACTTC.

Remarks on this clone: One end of the junction does not line up with germline, which may come from a read error. This chain links TRBV6-5 with TRBJ1-4; D might be TRBD1 (6 bases). The CDR3 covers 14 residues. Germline CDR1 MNHEY, CDR2 SVGAGI. The CDR3 DNA follows: TGTGCCAGCAGTTGGACAGCAACTAATGAAAAACTGCTTTTT. Translation: CASSWTATNEKLLF.

The genes are TRBV28 and TRBJ1-1; D call uncertain. CDR3 size: 13 residues. Trimming removed 3 bases from V and 4 bases from J, with 9 bases in between. Germline V gene lookup returns CDR1 MDHEN and CDR2 SYDVKM. CDR3 sequence reads: CASSFTVRTEAFF. DNA of the CDR3: TGTGCCAGCAGTTTTACTGTGCGCACTGAAGCTTTCTTT.

The chain links TRBV13 to TRBJ2-2; 8 bases line up with TRBD1. V dropped 4 bases and J dropped 4; count of bases not matched to a gene: 2. Germline V gives CDR1 PRHDT, CDR2 FYEKMQ (reference sequence). This CDR3 comprises 14 residues. CDR3 nucleotides: TGTGCCAGCAGCTCCGACAGGGGCACCGGGGAGCTGTTTTTT. Amino acid sequence: CASSSDRGTGELFF.